This entry concerns a single T cell receptor (beta chain). These data originate in a study of T cells in Graves' hyperthyroidism and ophthalmopathy. TCR beta CDR3 region amplification was performed from RNA transcripts. An initial round of RT-PCR targeting the TCR CDR3 relied on the HTBI primer set. Each CDR3 protein gets one entry after TCRdb re-called the multiplex PCR reads with MiXCR. The table includes some 620,000 distinct CDR3 sequences, roughly 16% detected once. CDR1 and CDR2 (germline): MNHEY, SVGAGI. The CDR3 sequence is 16 residues long. Trimming left V 7 bases short and J 0 bases short, with 15 bases between.

Input material: blood. This sequence was found in a woman between 25 and 40 years old with Graves' hyperthyroidism. The gene calls are TRBV6-5 and TRBJ2-2; possible D gene TRBD2, 5 bases. CDR3 region: CASIYDGIPNTGELFF. DNA for the CDR3: TGTGCCAGCATTTATGACGGGATCCCGAACACCGGGGAGCTGTTTTTT.